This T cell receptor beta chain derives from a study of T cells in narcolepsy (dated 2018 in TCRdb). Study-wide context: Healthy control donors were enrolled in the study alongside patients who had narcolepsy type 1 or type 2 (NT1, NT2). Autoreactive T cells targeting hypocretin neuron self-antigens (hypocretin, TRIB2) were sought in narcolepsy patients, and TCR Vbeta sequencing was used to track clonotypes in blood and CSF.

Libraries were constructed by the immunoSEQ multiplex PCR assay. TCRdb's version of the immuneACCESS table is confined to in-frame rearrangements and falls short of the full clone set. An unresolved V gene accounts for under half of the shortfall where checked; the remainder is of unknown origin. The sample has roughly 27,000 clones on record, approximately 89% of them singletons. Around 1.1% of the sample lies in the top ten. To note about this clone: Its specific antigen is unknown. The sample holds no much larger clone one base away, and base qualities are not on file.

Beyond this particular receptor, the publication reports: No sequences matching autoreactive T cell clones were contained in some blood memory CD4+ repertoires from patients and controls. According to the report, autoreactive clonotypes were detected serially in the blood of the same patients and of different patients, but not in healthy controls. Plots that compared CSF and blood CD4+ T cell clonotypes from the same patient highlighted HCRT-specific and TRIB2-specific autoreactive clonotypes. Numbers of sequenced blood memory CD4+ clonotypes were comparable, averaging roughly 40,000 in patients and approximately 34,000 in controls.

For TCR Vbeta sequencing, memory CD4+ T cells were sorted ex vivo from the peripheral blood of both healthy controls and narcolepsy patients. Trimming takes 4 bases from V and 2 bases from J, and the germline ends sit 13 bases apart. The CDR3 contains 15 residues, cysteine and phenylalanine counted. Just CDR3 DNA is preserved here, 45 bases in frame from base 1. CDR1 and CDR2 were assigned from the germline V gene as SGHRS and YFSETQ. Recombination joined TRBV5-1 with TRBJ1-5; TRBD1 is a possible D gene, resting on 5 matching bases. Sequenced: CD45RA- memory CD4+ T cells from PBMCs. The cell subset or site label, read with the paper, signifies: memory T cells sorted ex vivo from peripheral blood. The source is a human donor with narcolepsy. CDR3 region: CASSPRGEGNQPQHF. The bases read TGCGCCAGCAGCCCCCGGGGCGAAGGCAATCAGCCCCAGCATTTT.